Given below is one T cell receptor (beta chain) in context. The data derive from a study of blood T cell repertoires in COVID-19. Sequenced by immunoSEQ multiplex PCR; TCRdb stores in-frame clones only, minus some. The table records about 320,000 clones, roughly 89% of them present only once. CDR1 is MGHRA, CDR2 YSYEKL, per germline. The CDR3 length is 16 residues. V lost 3 bases to trimming and J lost 5 bases, with 17 bases between them. Individuals drawn from 24 US areas were roughly 18 to 100 years old. Donors were grouped by their self-reported clinical history. Recovery among Cohort 3 donors was established by two negative PCRs, clearance, or symptom resolution.

The chain is built from TRBV4-1 and TRBJ2-1, with D possibly TRBD1 on 7 matching bases. The specimen was PBMCs or T cells enriched from blood (not recorded which). The receptor was isolated from a man between 60 and 75 years old who had recovered from COVID-19. In nucleotides, the CDR3 is TGCGCCAGCAGCCAGCGGGAACAGGGGTTCCACAATGAGCAGTTCTTC. As protein: CASSQREQGFHNEQFF.